This T cell receptor beta chain emerged from a study of vaccination effects on CD4 cells after COVID-19. Study-level background: Participants were given two doses of BNT162b2 or mRNA-1273 vaccine.

Regarding this clone: The antigen is not known.

The table came from immunoSEQ multiplex PCR; TCRdb's copy has only in-frame clones and leaves some out. The sample records some 79,000 clones, 60% to 80% being singletons. Pools of viral peptides were used by the ViraFEST assay to expand antigen-specific CD4+ T cells ahead of sequencing. Following 10 days of culture, CD4+ T cells were isolated. The CDR3 extends over 14 amino acids. Germline trimming cut 6 bases from V and 5 bases from J; bases unmatched to any gene: 4. From germline, CDR1 is LNHNV and CDR2 YYDKDF (reference sequence). The material sequenced was CD4+ T cells from PBMCs cultured with HCoV-229E spike peptides, taken before COVID-19 vaccination. V and J are TRBV15 and TRBJ2-5; 12 bases agree with TRBD2. The clonotype was recovered from a human donor who received a COVID-19 vaccine. CDR3 region: CATSLAGGLETQYF. CDR3 DNA: TGTGCCACCAGTCTAGCGGGGGGGCTGGAGACCCAGTACTTC. The full variable domain, with the rest looked up from reference TRBV15 and TRBJ2-5, is DAMVIQNPRYQVTQFGKPVTLSCSQTLNHNVMYWYQQKSSQAPKLLFHYYDKDFNNEADTPDNFQSRRPNTSFCFLDIRSPGLGDTAMYLCATSLAGGLETQYFGPGTRLLVL.